A selection of T cell receptor beta chains follows, all from one sample in a study of blood T cell repertoires in COVID-19. Clones were read by immunoSEQ multiplex PCR, and TCRdb kept only the in-frame ones, dropping some. The sample carries some 170,000 clones, around 81% recorded once. The material sequenced was peripheral blood. Source of these receptors: a woman aged 40 to 55 with COVID-19, enrolled during active disease. CDR3s leave out the opening cysteine and the closing phenylalanine or tryptophan. A D gene is named only where the DNA matches it firmly.

v_gene: TRBV7-9; d_gene: -; CDR3aa: ASSSRPGQTYNEQF
v_gene: TRBV7-9; d_gene: -; CDR3aa: ASSLRYEQY
v_gene: TRBV15; d_gene: -; CDR3aa: ATSRGIPQPQH
v_gene: TRBV19; d_gene: -; CDR3aa: ASSIGLRSETQY
v_gene: TRBV19; d_gene: -; CDR3aa: ASSIDLGQPQH
v_gene: TRBV12-5; d_gene: -; CDR3aa: ASGINTVRYGYT
v_gene: TRBV6-5; d_gene: -; CDR3aa: ASSPRSNQPQH
v_gene: TRBV29-1; d_gene: -; CDR3aa: SAQYNEQF
v_gene: TRBV19; d_gene: TRBD2; CDR3aa: ASSKTTSGGDDLAKNIQY
v_gene: TRBV2; d_gene: -; CDR3aa: ASSRDYGYT
v_gene: TRBV10-3; d_gene: TRBD2; CDR3aa: AISDPGVAGAETQY
v_gene: TRBV28; d_gene: TRBD1; CDR3aa: ASSSADRGRNTEAF
v_gene: TRBV3-1/TRBV3-2; d_gene: -; CDR3aa: ASSQDAVNYGYT
v_gene: TRBV7-3; d_gene: -; CDR3aa: ASSLIGGDNEQF
v_gene: TRBV15; d_gene: TRBD1; CDR3aa: ATSIPGQTYEQY
v_gene: TRBV9; d_gene: TRBD2; CDR3aa: ASSVATSGAQETQY
v_gene: TRBV5-1; d_gene: -; CDR3aa: ASSLESGPTEAF
v_gene: TRBV19; d_gene: TRBD2; CDR3aa: ASSTGRALLFDEQF
v_gene: TRBV5-5; d_gene: -; CDR3aa: ASSLLNRGNNEQF
v_gene: TRBV4-1; d_gene: TRBD1; CDR3aa: ASSESGTGGWKLF
v_gene: TRBV23-1; d_gene: TRBD1; CDR3aa: ASSQPQGANEKLF
v_gene: TRBV15; d_gene: TRBD1; CDR3aa: ATSSGTGALQIGYT
v_gene: TRBV5-4; d_gene: -; CDR3aa: ASRLNREGEKLF
v_gene: TRBV11-1; d_gene: -; CDR3aa: ASSLVPPPGETQY
v_gene: TRBV24-1; d_gene: -; CDR3aa: ATSDLGLNEQF
v_gene: TRBV5-4; d_gene: TRBD2; CDR3aa: ASSLAASGVPTGELF
v_gene: TRBV28; d_gene: -; CDR3aa: ASSFPLGRVETQY
v_gene: TRBV9; d_gene: TRBD1; CDR3aa: ASSVQPGQGFAEAF
v_gene: TRBV24-1; d_gene: -; CDR3aa: ATGPRRPDTQY
v_gene: TRBV5-1; d_gene: -; CDR3aa: ASSLAGRPSTDTQY
v_gene: TRBV5-8; d_gene: -; CDR3aa: ASSRDSIPEAF
v_gene: TRBV4-1; d_gene: -; CDR3aa: ASSRQTGDNYGYT
v_gene: TRBV3-1/TRBV3-2; d_gene: -; CDR3aa: ASSQGTILSYGYT
v_gene: TRBV5-6; d_gene: TRBD2; CDR3aa: ASSFERGFYNEQF
v_gene: TRBV4-1; d_gene: -; CDR3aa: ASSQGPWATDTQY
v_gene: TRBV19; d_gene: -; CDR3aa: ASMHIQGSYNEQF
v_gene: TRBV18; d_gene: TRBD1; CDR3aa: ASSPLDRGVTEAF
v_gene: TRBV6-6; d_gene: TRBD1; CDR3aa: ASSETGARTDTQY
v_gene: TRBV27; d_gene: -; CDR3aa: ASSLFLGRTEAF
v_gene: TRBV6-6; d_gene: TRBD2; CDR3aa: ASQRGGGTYNEQF
v_gene: TRBV27; d_gene: TRBD2; CDR3aa: ASSLSGSGRGNEQF
v_gene: TRBV2; d_gene: TRBD1; CDR3aa: ASNIDRERNSPLH
v_gene: TRBV5-4; d_gene: -; CDR3aa: ASSWKTGVYGYT
v_gene: TRBV6-6; d_gene: -; CDR3aa: ASSYSSPQH
v_gene: TRBV29-1; d_gene: -; CDR3aa: SPLSGPYNEQF
v_gene: TRBV6-1; d_gene: -; CDR3aa: ASSYLATNEKLF
v_gene: TRBV28; d_gene: -; CDR3aa: ASTGTQGRGYEQY
v_gene: TRBV5-6; d_gene: TRBD1; CDR3aa: ASSWGTGENYGYT
v_gene: TRBV6-5; d_gene: TRBD1; CDR3aa: ASGQGGYQPQH
v_gene: TRBV7-8; d_gene: -; CDR3aa: ASSSPRQGGLF
v_gene: TRBV4-1; d_gene: -; CDR3aa: ASSQTGEEPQH
v_gene: TRBV9; d_gene: TRBD2; CDR3aa: ASSVVGGATDTQY
v_gene: TRBV11-2; d_gene: TRBD2; CDR3aa: ASSLGQGGSQY
v_gene: TRBV3-1/TRBV3-2; d_gene: -; CDR3aa: ASSQSRGSNQPQH
v_gene: TRBV6-5; d_gene: -; CDR3aa: ASTTSRGQPQH
v_gene: TRBV2; d_gene: TRBD1; CDR3aa: AREGQATNTGELF
v_gene: TRBV9; d_gene: TRBD2; CDR3aa: ASSVDAGGFYEQY
v_gene: TRBV5-1; d_gene: TRBD1; CDR3aa: ASSAWTGDNQPQH
v_gene: TRBV11-2; d_gene: TRBD2; CDR3aa: ASSLDRTSGDTQY
v_gene: TRBV5-1; d_gene: -; CDR3aa: ASHLELGGELF